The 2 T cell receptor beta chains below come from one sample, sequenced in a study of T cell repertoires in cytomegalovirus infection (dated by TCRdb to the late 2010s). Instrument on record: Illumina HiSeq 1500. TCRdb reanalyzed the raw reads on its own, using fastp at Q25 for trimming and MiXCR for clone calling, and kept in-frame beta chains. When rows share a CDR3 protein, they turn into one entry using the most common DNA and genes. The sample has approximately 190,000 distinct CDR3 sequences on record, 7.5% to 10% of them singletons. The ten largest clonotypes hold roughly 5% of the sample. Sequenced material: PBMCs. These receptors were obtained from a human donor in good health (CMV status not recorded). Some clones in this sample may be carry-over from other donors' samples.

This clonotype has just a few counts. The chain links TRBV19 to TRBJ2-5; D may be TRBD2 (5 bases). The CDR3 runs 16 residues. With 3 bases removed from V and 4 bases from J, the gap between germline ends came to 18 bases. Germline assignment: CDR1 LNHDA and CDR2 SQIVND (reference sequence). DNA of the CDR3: TGTGCCAGTAGTATCAACAGCATCAGCGGTGGAGAGACCCAGTACTTC. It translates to CASSINSISGGETQYF.

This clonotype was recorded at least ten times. The CDR3 sequence: CSATRLSSYNEQFF. The CDR3, as DNA: TGCAGTGCTACTAGACTAAGCTCCTACAATGAGCAGTTCTTC. V and J are TRBV20-1 and TRBJ2-1; TRBD2 might be the D (5 bases). Germline CDR1 reads DFQATT; CDR2 reads SNEGSKA (reference sequence). The germline V and J ends were trimmed by 4 bases and 0 bases, with 10 bases remaining between them. This CDR3 region has 14 residues.